The next 18 T cell receptor beta chains were all read from a single sample in a study of cytomegalovirus exposure and HLA in healthy donors. It was with 60 Vbeta and 13 Jbeta primers that the PCR ran. Sequencing was performed with immunoSEQ multiplex PCR; in TCRdb, only in-frame clones are kept and a portion is missing. Here the sample spans around 62,000 clones, about three quarters being singletons. The sample taken for sequencing was PBMCs. The receptor set was obtained from a man aged 35 to 55 in good health and CMV-seronegative.

This chain connects TRBV7-3 to TRBJ2-7; 9 bases are shared with TRBD1. Germline V gene lookup returns CDR1 SGHTA and CDR2 FQGTGA. V lost 4 bases and J lost 2; bases outside the gene matches: 3. The CDR3 covers 14 residues. The CDR3 sequence is CASSSGQGTYEQYF. CDR3 nucleotide sequence: TGTGCCAGCAGCTCCGGACAGGGGACCTACGAGCAGTACTTC.

This clone appeared a few times. The chain is built from TRBV14 and TRBJ1-4; D call uncertain. Between the trimmed V and J ends, which lost 3 bases and 0 bases, there was a span of 8 bases. The CDR3 has 15 amino acids. Germline CDR1 SGHDN, CDR2 FVKESK. The CDR3 DNA reads TGTGCCAGCAGCCAGGTCGGGACAACTAATGAAAAACTGTTTTTT. Protein: CASSQVGTTNEKLFF.

The rearrangement joins TRBV9 to TRBJ2-1; 8 bases are a match to TRBD1. The CDR3 has 16 amino acids. The trim removed 3 bases at V and 5 bases at J, leaving 10 bases unmatched. In germline, CDR1 is SGDLS, CDR2 YYNGEE. The CDR3 DNA sequence: TGTGCCAGCAGCGCGCCGCCCCCGACAGGGGACAATGAGCAGTTCTTC. Translated, it gives CASSAPPPTGDNEQFF.

V and J are TRBV27 and TRBJ2-1; 8 bases are a match to TRBD1. The germline gives CDR1 MNHEY, CDR2 SMNVEV (reference sequence). The trim removed 4 bases at V and 2 bases at J, leaving 1 base unmatched. The length of the CDR3 is 14 residues. CDR3 nucleotides: TGTGCCAGCAGTTCAGGGGGCGCCTACAATGAGCAGTTCTTC. Its protein is CASSSGGAYNEQFF.

The rearrangement links TRBV5-1 to TRBJ1-1; 12 bases match TRBD1. V lost 6 bases and J lost 4; bases outside the gene matches: 13. Germline CDR1 SGHRS, CDR2 YFSETQ. This CDR3 comprises 17 residues. The CDR3 nucleotides read TGCGCCAGCACCCGAGGGGACAGGGGGCTGGAGTCCACTGAAGCTTTCTTT. It yields the protein CASTRGDRGLESTEAFF.

As for this clone: Other DNA sequences in this specimen translate into the identical CDR3. This rearrangement joins TRBV14 to TRBJ2-5; 8 positions match TRBD1. CDR3 size: 13 residues. V was pared by 4 bases and J by 7 bases, with 5 bases of the junction left unmatched. Germline V CDR1 and CDR2: SGHDN, FVKESK. CDR3 amino acids: CASSPDRDGTQYF. The CDR3 DNA is TGTGCCAGCAGCCCGGACAGGGACGGGACCCAGTACTTC.

CDR3 loop: CASSPTGSSYEQYF. The CDR3 nucleotides are TGTGCCAGCAGTCCCACAGGGAGCTCCTACGAGCAGTACTTC. The rearrangement links TRBV6-1 to TRBJ2-7; TRBD1 is a possible D gene (6 bases). The CDR3 is 14 residues long. The V end was cut by 5 bases, the J end by 0 bases, with 11 bases between. The V gene's germline CDR1 is MNHNS and CDR2 SASEGT.

V is TRBV10-3 and J is TRBJ2-5; tentative D call: TRBD2 (6 bases). CDR1 ENHRY and CDR2 SYGVKD come from the germline V gene. Trimming pared 4 bases from V and 5 bases from J, leaving 17 bases between. The CDR3 sequence is 15 residues long. CDR3 loop: CAISAVEAGGETQYF. The CDR3 bases are TGTGCCATCAGTGCCGTAGAAGCGGGTGGGGAGACCCAGTACTTC.

This rearrangement joins TRBV19 to TRBJ2-3, with 8 positions matching TRBD2. The germline CDR1 and CDR2 sequences are LNHDA and SQIVND (reference sequence). V trimming: 7 bases; J trimming: 0 bases; junction bases outside the gene matches: 3. The CDR3 extends over 14 amino acids. The DNA of the CDR3 is TGTGCCAGTAATAGCGGGACTAGCACAGATACGCAGTATTTT. Encoded protein: CASNSGTSTDTQYF.

The chain has TRBV19 and TRBJ2-3; 9 bases match TRBD2. Losses at the gene ends were 8 bases for V and 3 bases for J; bases not matched to a gene: 9. Germline lookup yields CDR1 LNHDA and CDR2 SQIVND (reference sequence). The CDR3 loop spans 15 amino acids. The CDR3 DNA is TGTGCCAGTCAGGATAGCGGGAGTAAAACAGATACGCAGTATTTT. Amino acids: CASQDSGSKTDTQYF.

On this clone itself: Within the sample, other DNA sequences also encode this same CDR3. The chain links TRBV18 to TRBJ2-1; tentative D call: TRBD2 (6 bases). CDR1 and CDR2 from the germline V gene are KGHSH and LQKENI. The CDR3 runs to 17 residues. With 1 base removed from V and 4 bases from J, the gap between germline ends came to 17 bases. The CDR3 DNA follows: TGTGCCAGCTCACCACAAGTTAATCTAGCGAAATACAATGAGCAGTTCTTC. It yields the protein CASSPQVNLAKYNEQFF.

J is TRBJ2-4 and V is TRBV5-4, with a tentative D call TRBD2 (7 bases). V was cut by 1 base and J by 8 bases, with 16 bases left in between. This CDR3 spans 15 amino acids. Germline V gene sequence: CDR1 SGHNT, CDR2 YYREEE (reference sequence). CDR3 sequence: CASSLRGAPGDIQYF. CDR3 coding DNA: TGTGCCAGCAGCTTGCGGGGGGCCCCCGGTGACATTCAGTACTTC.

The V and J genes are TRBV2 and TRBJ1-5; unclear D gene. The V end lost 3 bases, the J end lost 1 base, and 4 bases lay between the germline ends. CDR1 is SNHLY and CDR2 is FYNNEI in the germline V gene. CDR3 length equals 13 residues. CDR3: CASSEESNQPQHF. In DNA, the CDR3 is TGTGCCAGCAGTGAGGAGAGCAATCAGCCCCAGCATTTT.

The rearrangement links TRBV5-1 to TRBJ2-7, with 12 bases lining up with TRBD1. V was clipped by 5 bases and J by 6 bases; unmatched bases: 12. CDR1 and CDR2 (germline): SGHRS, YFSETQ. CDR3 size: 16 residues. The CDR3 DNA sequence: TGCGCCAGCAGTATGGACCCCGGGACAGGGGGCTCCGAGCAGTACTTC. Its protein is CASSMDPGTGGSEQYF.

Points on this clone: This same CDR3 is encoded by further DNA sequences in the sample. This chain connects TRBV7-9 to TRBJ2-1; 9 bases line up with TRBD2. This CDR3 spans 18 amino acids. Germline lookup yields CDR1 SEHNR and CDR2 FQNEAQ (reference sequence). V dropped 8 bases and J dropped 0; count of bases not matched to a gene: 14. Here the CDR3 reads CASRAGGVGKSSYNEQFF. The CDR3 bases are TGTGCCAGCCGGGCGGGAGGGGTGGGGAAGAGCTCCTACAATGAGCAGTTCTTC.

The J gene is TRBJ1-2, the V gene TRBV27; the match to TRBD1 covers 7 bases. CDR1 is MNHEY, CDR2 SMNVEV, per germline (reference sequence). V lost 6 bases to trimming and J lost 4 bases; unmatched junction nucleotides: 8. There are 14 residues in the CDR3. In DNA, the CDR3 is TGTGCCAGCAGAACTCAGACAGGGACCTATGGCTACACCTTC. Translation gives CASRTQTGTYGYTF.

The chain uses TRBV7-9 and TRBJ2-3, with 7 bases aligning to TRBD1. Germline loops: CDR1 SEHNR, CDR2 FQNEAQ (reference sequence). J gave up 2 bases and V 7 bases, and 6 bases lay outside the gene matches. This CDR3 has 14 residues. In DNA form, the CDR3 reads TGTGCCAGCACTTCGACAGGGAACACAGATACGCAGTATTTT. Translated: CASTSTGNTDTQYF.

On this clone: At one of its ends the junction is not consistent with the germline gene, which may arise from a read error. The rearrangement links TRBV7-9 to TRBJ1-3, with D possibly TRBD1 on 5 matching bases. The germline CDR1 and CDR2 sequences are SEHNR and FQNEAQ (reference sequence). The CDR3 loop spans 16 amino acids. The CDR3 sequence is CSSSLSRVSSGNTIYF. CDR3 bases: TGTTCCAGCAGCTTAAGCAGGGTCAGCTCTGGAAACACCATATATTTT.